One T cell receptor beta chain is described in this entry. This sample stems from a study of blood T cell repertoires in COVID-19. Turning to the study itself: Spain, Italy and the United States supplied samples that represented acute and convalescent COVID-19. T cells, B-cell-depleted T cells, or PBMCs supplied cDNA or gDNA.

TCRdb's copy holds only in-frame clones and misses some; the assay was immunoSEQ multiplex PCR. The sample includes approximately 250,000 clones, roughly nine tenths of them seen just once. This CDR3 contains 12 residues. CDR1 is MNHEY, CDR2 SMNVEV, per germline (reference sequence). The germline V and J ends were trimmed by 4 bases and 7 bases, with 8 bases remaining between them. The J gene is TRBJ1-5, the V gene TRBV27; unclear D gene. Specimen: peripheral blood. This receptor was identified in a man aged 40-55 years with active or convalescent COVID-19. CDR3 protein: CASSSGGQPQHF. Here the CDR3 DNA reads TGTGCCAGCAGTTCAGGAGGGCAGCCCCAGCATTTT.